What follows is one T cell receptor beta chain and its context. The sample comes from a study of T cell responses to AZD1222 COVID-19 vaccine. Some clones are missing from TCRdb's copy, which holds only in-frame ones; the method was immunoSEQ multiplex PCR. The table has fewer than 150,000 clones, over 90% seen once; the top ten hold more than 0.7%. Trimming removed 2 bases from V and 4 bases from J; junction bases left unmatched: 5. CDR1 is SGHKS and CDR2 is YYEKEE in the germline V gene (reference sequence). The CDR3 is made up of 15 amino acids. The source material was peripheral blood, sampled on day 0 of AZD1222 vaccination. V gene TRBV5-5 combines with J gene TRBJ2-3, with 9 bases matching TRBD2. The source is an adult in good health. The CDR3 reads CASSLGGGAADTQYF. In nucleotides, the CDR3 is TGTGCCAGCAGCTTAGGCGGGGGGGCCGCAGATACGCAGTATTTT.